A selection of T cell receptor beta chains follows, all from one sample in a study of shared clonotypes between healthy human individuals. The method was immunoSEQ multiplex PCR; TCRdb's version includes in-frame clones alone and lacks a portion of them. The sample comprises 2,500,000 or so clones, around 90% of which are singletons, and 0.37% rests with the top ten. Sequenced sample: naive CD4+ T cells from PBMCs. These receptor sequences come from a man between 18 and 35 years old in good health. Some clones in this sample may be carry-over from other donors' samples. Both conserved end residues are part of each CDR3. The D gene is left open where the match is weak. Only some rows state a clone size, as once, few, many or a class for expanded clones.

V gene,D gene,J gene,clone size,CDR3 DNA,CDR3 protein
TRBV7-6,-,TRBJ2-7,-,TGTGCCAGCAGCTTTTATTTTGGCGGCGAGCAGTACTTC,CASSFYFGGEQYF
TRBV28,-,TRBJ2-7,-,TGTGCCAGCAGTGCACCCCCCCTATACGAGCAGTACTTC,CASSAPPLYEQYF
TRBV6-1,-,TRBJ1-2,few,TGTGCCAGCAGTGACCCAGGGGCTAACTATGGCTACACCTTC,CASSDPGANYGYTF
TRBV7-8,TRBD2,TRBJ2-1,-,TGTGCCAGCAGCTTAGAGGGACTAGCGGCCAATGAGCAGTTCTTC,CASSLEGLAANEQFF
TRBV9,-,TRBJ2-7,-,TGTGCCAGCAGCGCCCAGCCTTGGCCCTACGAGCAGTACTTC,CASSAQPWPYEQYF
TRBV5-4,TRBD2,TRBJ2-1,-,TGTGCCAGCAGCTTGCGTCTAGCGGAAAACAATGAGCAGTTCTTC,CASSLRLAENNEQFF
TRBV7-3,TRBD2,TRBJ2-1,once,TGTGCCAGCAGTTTCTTAGCGGGAGCTGGATACAATGAGCAGTTCTTC,CASSFLAGAGYNEQFF
TRBV7-2,-,TRBJ2-5,-,TGTGCCAGCAGCCCAACGAGGGCGACCCAGTACTTC,CASSPTRATQYF
TRBV7-3,-,TRBJ2-2,-,TGTGCCAGCAGCTTATTGGGACAAAACACCGGGGAGCTGTTTTTT,CASSLLGQNTGELFF
TRBV4-3,TRBD1,TRBJ2-7,-,TGCGCCAGCAGCCAAGATCTTTGGGGGGACAGGGAAACCTACGAGCAGTACTTC,CASSQDLWGDRETYEQYF
TRBV21-1,-,TRBJ1-1,-,TGTGCCAGCAGCAGAAAGGCGCTGAGCACTGAAGCTTTCTTT,CASSRKALSTEAFF
TRBV5-4,-,TRBJ2-7,-,TGTGCCAGCAGCTTTAGGTTAGGCGAGCAGTACTTC,CASSFRLGEQYF
TRBV6-1,-,TRBJ1-2,-,TGTGCCAGCAGTGGCGGGATCGGCTATGGCTACACCTTC,CASSGGIGYGYTF
TRBV7-9,TRBD2,TRBJ2-1,-,TGTGCCAGCAGCCCTCGGACTAGCGGGAGCTTCTACAATGAGCAGTTCTTC,CASSPRTSGSFYNEQFF
TRBV7-3,-,TRBJ2-1,-,TGTGCCAGCAGCCGTCTACCTCTAGGGTCGGCCTACAATGAGCAGTTCTTC,CASSRLPLGSAYNEQFF
TRBV28,-,TRBJ1-2,-,TGTGCCAGCAGTTTGCCGGGAGTCCCGAAGGGCTACACCTTC,CASSLPGVPKGYTF
TRBV7-8,-,TRBJ2-2,-,TGTGCCAGCAGCTGGGACCGACGCGGGGAGCTGTTTTTT,CASSWDRRGELFF
TRBV28,TRBD2,TRBJ2-7,-,TGTGCCAGCAGAACTAGCGAGAATTACGAGCAGTACTTC,CASRTSENYEQYF
TRBV7-8,-,TRBJ2-7,-,TGTGCCAGCAGCCCCCGGGGGAGGCCATCCTACGAGCAGTACTTC,CASSPRGRPSYEQYF